The clone carrying this TCR beta chain was seen only once. This record belongs to a study of blood T cell repertoires in COVID-19. This CDR3 has 13 residues. V lost 2 bases to trimming and J lost 1 base, with 5 bases between them. CDR1 and CDR2 (germline): SGDLS, YYNGEE. Method: immunoSEQ multiplex PCR; TCRdb's copy keeps in-frame clones and lacks some. The repertoire holds 400,000 to 500,000 clones, with 70% to 90% as singletons. The TCR comes from a woman aged 40 to 55 who had recovered from COVID-19. Sample: PBMCs or T cells enriched from blood (not recorded which). The chain has TRBV9 and TRBJ2-3, with a weak D call TRBD2 (5 bases). The CDR3 is CASSVGGTDTQYF. In nucleotides, the CDR3 is TGTGCCAGCAGCGTCGGGGGCACAGATACGCAGTATTTT.